This TCR beta chain was identified in a study of cytomegalovirus exposure and HLA in healthy donors. Broader study findings: In a later analysis, a missense DCLRE1C variant was linked to TCR beta V- and J-gene trimming. For presence/absence analyses, sequencing depth was assumed to be roughly uniform across donors. In an earlier analysis, in some 540 donors, most V segments appeared productive either ~90% or ~30% of the time. Among TCR beta chains of equal frequency, HLA-associated ones were more clonally expanded in a later analysis.

Primers: 60 Vbeta forward and 13 Jbeta reverse. Profiled with immunoSEQ multiplex PCR; TCRdb holds only in-frame clones, not every one. In the table there are roughly 150,000 clones, roughly four fifths of which are singletons. As concerns this clone: Its cognate antigen is unknown.

Input material: PBMCs. This TCR was recovered from a woman under 30 in good health and CMV-seronegative.

DNA for the CDR3: TGTGCCAGCAGCTTGGGGACAGGGGCGTACGAGCAGTACTTC. Residues: CASSLGTGAYEQYF. V is TRBV5-6 and J is TRBJ2-7, with TRBD1 matching 9 bases. The CDR3 extends over 14 amino acids. Per the germline V gene, CDR1 is SGHDT and CDR2 is YYEEEE. V gave up 0 bases and J gave up 4 bases; unmatched junction bases: 2.